Each of the 28 T cell receptor beta chains below was sequenced from the same sample in a study of T cell responses to AZD1222 COVID-19 vaccine. Measured with immunoSEQ multiplex PCR; TCRdb has only the in-frame clones, and not every one. The table has roughly 160,000 clones, more than 75% seen once; the top ten hold around 4.4%. Specimen: peripheral blood, collected 28 days after the second AZD1222 dose. The receptors stem from an adult who received the AZD1222 COVID-19 vaccine.

The chain uses TRBV5-6 and TRBJ1-3, with D uncertain. This CDR3 is 16 amino acids long. The V end lost 2 bases, the J end lost 1 base, and 13 bases lay between the germline ends. CDR1 SGHDT and CDR2 YYEEEE come from the germline V gene. The CDR3 DNA is TGTGCCAGCAGCTTAAGGCAGCGGCATTCTGGAAACACCATATATTTT. Amino acid sequence: CASSLRQRHSGNTIYF.

This chain connects TRBV10-3 to TRBJ2-7; D uncertain. The CDR3 is 12 residues long. Trimming shortened V by 2 bases and J by 3 bases, and 5 bases separated the two germline ends. Germline CDR1 is ENHRY and CDR2 is SYGVKD. As DNA, the CDR3 is TGTGCCATCAGTGAGCGGAACTACGAGCAGTACTTC. Its translation is CAISERNYEQYF.

J is TRBJ2-2 and V is TRBV28; perhaps TRBD1 as D (5 bases). Germline V CDR1 and CDR2: MDHEN, SYDVKM. The V and J ends lost 8 bases and 0 bases respectively, with 7 bases between them. The CDR3 has 13 amino acids. The CDR3 bases are TGTGCCAGCCTGACAGCGAACACCGGGGAGCTGTTTTTT. As protein: CASLTANTGELFF.

This clone was picked up a small number of times. The same CDR3 arises from other DNA sequences in this sample as well. The chain has TRBV2 and TRBJ2-3; D might be TRBD2 (6 bases). Deletions cut 6 bases from V and 1 base from J, with 8 bases between. This CDR3 has 13 residues. Germline V lookup: CDR1 SNHLY, CDR2 FYNNEI. CDR3 DNA sequence: TGTGCCAGCAGCGGGGGAGGCACAGATACGCAGTATTTT. Its protein is CASSGGGTDTQYF.

The chain links TRBV5-4 to TRBJ2-2, with 11 nucleotides matching TRBD2. Germline V gene data show CDR1 as SGHNT and CDR2 as YYREEE (reference sequence). V was pared by 3 bases and J by 2 bases, with 6 bases of the junction left unmatched. The CDR3 is 17 amino acids. CDR3 sequence: CASSYIAGGFNTGELFF. In DNA form, the CDR3 reads TGTGCCAGCAGCTACATAGCGGGGGGGTTCAACACCGGGGAGCTGTTTTTT. Looking up the rest from reference TRBV5-4 and TRBJ2-2 gives the full variable domain: ETGVTQSPTHLIKTRGQQVTLRCSSQSGHNTVSWYQQALGQGPQFIFQYYREEENGRGNFPPRFSGLQFPNYSSELNVNALELDDSALYLCASSYIAGGFNTGELFFGEGSRLTVL.

The chain uses TRBV23-1 and TRBJ1-4, with 9 bases aligning to TRBD1. TRBV23-1 is placed among ORFs of uncertain function. J gave up 8 bases and V 3 bases, and 7 bases lay outside the gene matches. This CDR3 is built from 15 residues. Here the CDR3 reads CASSHYRGRWEKLFF. CDR3 DNA: TGCGCCAGCAGTCACTACAGGGGGCGGTGGGAAAAACTGTTTTTT.

The V call is TRBV7-9, the J call TRBJ1-4, with D possibly being TRBD1 (6 bases). In germline, CDR1 is SEHNR, CDR2 FQNEAQ (reference sequence). This CDR3 comprises 17 residues. V lost 3 bases to trimming and J lost 7 bases, with 21 bases between them. The CDR3 nucleotides are TGTGCCAGCAGCTTCCTACCATTTGGGGGCCGGAGTGAAAAACTGTTTTTT. It is translated as CASSFLPFGGRSEKLFF.

V usage is TRBV19 and J usage is TRBJ2-7; D might be TRBD2 (5 bases). The CDR3 has 13 residues. Per the germline V gene, CDR1 is LNHDA and CDR2 is SQIVND (reference sequence). V lost 7 bases to trimming and J lost 7 bases, with 17 bases between them. This chain's CDR3 is CASMAGRLGEQYF. CDR3 in DNA: TGTGCCAGTATGGCGGGCCGCCTTGGGGAGCAGTACTTC.

The chain recombines TRBV11-2 with TRBJ2-1; D unresolved. This CDR3 contains 17 residues. Germline V lookup: CDR1 SGHAT, CDR2 FQNNGV. V was pared by 1 base and J by 0 bases, with 13 bases between. The CDR3 sequence: CASSLVRSLSSYNEQFF. In nucleotides, the CDR3 is TGTGCCAGCAGCTTAGTCCGGTCCTTGAGCTCCTACAATGAGCAGTTCTTC.

This chain uses TRBV3-1 (or the pseudogene TRBV3-2) with TRBJ2-7; D remains ambiguous. The length of the CDR3 is 13 residues. Germline CDR1 LGHDT, CDR2 YNNKEL (reference sequence). V was trimmed by 2 bases and J by 6 bases, leaving 11 bases between them. The CDR3 region is CASSQKGSVEQYF. The CDR3 nucleotides are TGTGCCAGCAGCCAAAAGGGATCGGTCGAGCAGTACTTC.

The gene calls are TRBV11-2 and TRBJ1-2, with a possible D match to TRBD1 (6 bases). CDR1 is SGHAT, CDR2 FQNNGV, per germline. The V end was cut by 5 bases, the J end by 6 bases, with 19 bases between. The CDR3 length is 15 residues. The CDR3: CASSLGTFQRDGYTF. The CDR3 nucleotides are TGTGCCAGCAGCCTAGGGACATTCCAAAGGGATGGCTACACCTTC.

This clone was seen only once. The genes are TRBV19 and TRBJ2-3; the D is unclear. The V gene's germline CDR1 is LNHDA and CDR2 SQIVND (reference sequence). The V end was cut by 5 bases, the J end by 2 bases, with 11 bases between. The CDR3 covers 14 residues. The CDR3 sequence is CASSLGSDTDTQYF. The CDR3 DNA follows: TGTGCCAGTAGTCTGGGGTCCGACACAGATACGCAGTATTTT.

The V and J genes are TRBV13 and TRBJ2-7; D gene uncertain. Trimming removed 1 base at V and 1 base at J, with 2 bases between. Per germline, CDR1 PRHDT and CDR2 FYEKMQ (reference sequence). CDR3 length equals 12 residues. As DNA, the CDR3 is TGTGCCAGCAGCTTAGTATCCTACGAGCAGTACTTC. Its protein product is CASSLVSYEQYF.

The rearrangement uses TRBV12-3 or TRBV12-4 and TRBJ1-3; a weak D match, TRBD1 (5 bases). The CDR3 is 12 residues long. Trimming left V 8 bases short and J 3 bases short, with 8 bases between. The CDR3 DNA reads as TGTGCCAGCTCCAGGGATGGAAACACCATATATTTT. It specifies CASSRDGNTIYF.

The chain couples TRBV30 to TRBJ2-3, with 9 bases lining up with TRBD1. Looked up from germline, CDR1 is GTSNPN and CDR2 is SVGIG (reference sequence). V lost 3 bases and J lost 4; bases outside the gene matches: 8. The CDR3 totals 15 residues. The CDR3 DNA is TGTGCCTGGAGCGCCGGGACAGGGATGGCAGATACGCAGTATTTT. Amino acids: CAWSAGTGMADTQYF.

This chain uses TRBV24-1 with TRBJ2-3; no definite D call. Trimming shortened V by 6 bases and J by 0 bases, and 6 bases separated the two germline ends. The CDR3 runs to 13 residues. The germline CDR1 and CDR2 sequences are KGHDR and SFDVKD. The CDR3 DNA is TGTGCCACCAGTAAGGCCAGCACAGATACGCAGTATTTT. Protein sequence: CATSKASTDTQYF.

This chain links TRBV7-9 with TRBJ1-2; D perhaps matches TRBD1 (5 bases). CDR1 is SEHNR, CDR2 FQNEAQ, per germline (reference sequence). CDR3 length equals 14 residues. V lost 5 bases and J lost 5, with 15 bases in between. Written as DNA, the CDR3 is TGTGCCAGCAGCCCCGCGTGGGGGTGGTATGGCTACACCTTC. This codes for CASSPAWGWYGYTF. Full variable domain (missing parts from reference TRBV7-9 and TRBJ1-2): DTGVSQNPRHKITKRGQNVTFRCDPISEHNRLYWYRQTLGQGPEFLTYFQNEAQLEKSRLLSDRFSAERPKGSFSTLEIQRTEQGDSAMYLCASSPAWGWYGYTFGSGTRLTVV.

The chain has TRBV13 and TRBJ2-7; D unclear. The CDR3 is 12 residues long. Germline CDR1 and CDR2: PRHDT and FYEKMQ (reference sequence). Trimming pared 5 bases from V and 3 bases from J, leaving 8 bases between. The CDR3 loop is CASSLQDYEQYF. DNA of the CDR3: TGTGCCAGCAGCCTACAAGACTACGAGCAGTACTTC.

This sequence joins TRBV5-6 and TRBJ2-7, with D perhaps matching TRBD1 (6 bases). This CDR3 has 14 amino acids. Trimming pared 1 base from V and 4 bases from J, leaving 12 bases between. The germline V gene encodes CDR1 SGHDT and CDR2 YYEEEE. CDR3 region: CASSLWGPGYEQYF. In DNA, the CDR3 is TGTGCCAGCAGCTTGTGGGGGCCGGGGTACGAGCAGTACTTC.

This clone was detected once. V gene TRBV4-1 combines with J gene TRBJ1-4; no reliable D call. Germline V gives CDR1 MGHRA, CDR2 YSYEKL. Trimming removed 8 bases from V and 8 bases from J, with 21 bases in between. The CDR3 extends over 15 amino acids. The CDR3: CASEPSRGFVEKLFF. The CDR3 DNA follows: TGCGCCAGCGAGCCAAGCCGCGGGTTTGTCGAAAAACTGTTTTTT.

J is TRBJ1-1 and V is TRBV25-1; 7 nucleotides agree with TRBD1. The CDR3 covers 13 residues. Germline V gene sequence: CDR1 MGHDK, CDR2 SYGVNS. V was pared by 3 bases and J by 13 bases, with 11 bases of the junction left unmatched. This CDR3 is CASSDWTGATGFF. CDR3 nucleotides: TGTGCCAGCAGTGATTGGACAGGAGCAACAGGTTTCTTT.

The rearrangement links TRBV5-6 to TRBJ2-7; D gene ambiguous. CDR1 SGHDT and CDR2 YYEEEE come from the germline V gene. This CDR3 spans 11 amino acids. The V end was cut by 3 bases, the J end by 6 bases, with 7 bases between. CDR3 sequence: CASSYYAEQYF. In DNA, the CDR3 is TGTGCCAGCAGCTACTATGCCGAGCAGTACTTC.

This chain joins TRBV19 and TRBJ1-6; no clear D gene. This CDR3 is built from 16 residues. The germline gives CDR1 LNHDA, CDR2 SQIVND (reference sequence). The germline V and J ends were trimmed by 1 base and 5 bases, with 12 bases remaining between them. The chain's CDR3 is CASSIAGSGNNSPLHF. In DNA, the CDR3 is TGTGCCAGTAGTATAGCAGGCAGTGGAAATAATTCACCCCTCCACTTT.

The rearrangement uses TRBV5-1 and TRBJ1-1; 7 positions agree with TRBD1. Trimming took 0 bases from V and 5 from J; bases not matched to a gene: 4. The CDR3 length is 14 residues. From germline, CDR1 is SGHRS and CDR2 YFSETQ. DNA of the CDR3: TGCGCCAGCAGCTTGGCCGGGACAGAGACTGAAGCTTTCTTT. It yields the protein CASSLAGTETEAFF.

The chain combines TRBV19 with TRBJ1-1; D unclear. The length of the CDR3 is 13 residues. Deletions cut 3 bases from V and 3 bases from J, with 8 bases between. Germline assignment: CDR1 LNHDA and CDR2 SQIVND (reference sequence). This chain's CDR3 is CASSIGVYTEAFF. In nucleotides, the CDR3 is TGTGCCAGTAGTATCGGAGTTTACACTGAAGCTTTCTTT.

The chain combines TRBV2 with TRBJ2-2, with a weak D call TRBD1 (6 bases). Looked up from germline, CDR1 is SNHLY and CDR2 is FYNNEI. Trimming removed 5 bases at V and 5 bases at J, with 9 bases between. This CDR3 has 13 residues. The CDR3 DNA reads TGTGCCAGCAGTCTACAGGGTACCGGGGAGCTGTTTTTT. It specifies CASSLQGTGELFF.

V usage is TRBV6-5 and J usage is TRBJ2-3; D is possibly TRBD1 or TRBD2 (5 bases each). Germline CDR1 reads MNHEY; CDR2 reads SVGAGI. The V end lost 6 bases, the J end lost 9 bases, and 10 bases lay between the germline ends. The CDR3 totals 11 residues. CDR3 sequence (DNA): TGTGCCAGCAGCCGGGGCATGACGCAGTATTTT. Translated: CASSRGMTQYF.

The DNA for the CDR3 is TGCGCCAGCAGCTTGGGATCGGCAACTAATGAAAAACTGTTTTTT. Protein: CASSLGSATNEKLFF. V and J are TRBV5-1 and TRBJ1-4, with D unresolved. V lost 0 bases and J 0 bases, leaving 6 bases between the germline ends. The germline gives CDR1 SGHRS, CDR2 YFSETQ. The CDR3 runs to 15 residues.